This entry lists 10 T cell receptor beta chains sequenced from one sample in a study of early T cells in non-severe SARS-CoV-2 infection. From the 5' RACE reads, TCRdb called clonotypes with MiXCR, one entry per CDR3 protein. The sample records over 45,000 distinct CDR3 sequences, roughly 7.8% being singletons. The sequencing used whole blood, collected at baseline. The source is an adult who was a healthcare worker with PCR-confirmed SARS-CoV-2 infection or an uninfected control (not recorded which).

The CDR3, as DNA: TGTGCCAGCAGTTTGACAGGGACTGGGGCCAACGTCCTGACTTTC. Amino acids: CASSLTGTGANVLTF. This chain links TRBV6-2 or TRBV6-3 with TRBJ2-6, with TRBD1 matching 7 bases. Germline loops: CDR1 MNHEY, CDR2 SVGEGT. The ends lost 4 bases at V and 2 bases at J; junction bases unmatched: 2. This CDR3 spans 15 amino acids.

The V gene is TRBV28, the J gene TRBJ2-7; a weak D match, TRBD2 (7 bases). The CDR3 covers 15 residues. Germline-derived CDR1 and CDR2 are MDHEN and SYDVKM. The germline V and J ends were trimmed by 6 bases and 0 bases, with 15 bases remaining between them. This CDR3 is CASSGGQRTSYEQYF. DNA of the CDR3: TGTGCCAGCAGCGGGGGGCAGCGGACCTCCTACGAGCAGTACTTC.

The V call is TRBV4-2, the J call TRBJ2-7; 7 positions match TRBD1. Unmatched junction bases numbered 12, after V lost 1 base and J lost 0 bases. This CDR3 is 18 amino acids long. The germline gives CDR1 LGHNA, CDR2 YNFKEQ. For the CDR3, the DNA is TGTGCCAGCAGCCAAGCGGTAACAGGGGATAATACCTCCTACGAGCAGTACTTC. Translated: CASSQAVTGDNTSYEQYF.

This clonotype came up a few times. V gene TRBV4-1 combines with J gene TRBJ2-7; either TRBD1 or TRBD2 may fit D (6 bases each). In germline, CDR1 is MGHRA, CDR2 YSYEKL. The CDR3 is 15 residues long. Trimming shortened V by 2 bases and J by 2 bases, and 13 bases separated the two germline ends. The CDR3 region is CASSQRGGDTYEQYF. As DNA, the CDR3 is TGCGCCAGCAGCCAACGTGGAGGGGACACCTACGAGCAGTACTTC.

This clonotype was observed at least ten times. The CDR3 loop reads CSVVILETQYF. The CDR3 DNA sequence: TGCAGCGTTGTCATCCTGGAGACCCAGTACTTC. The J gene is TRBJ2-5, the V gene TRBV29-1, with no clear D. Germline V CDR1 and CDR2: SQVTM, ANQGSEA. CDR3 length: 11 residues. Trimming cost V 4 bases and J 5 bases, with 8 bases left between them.

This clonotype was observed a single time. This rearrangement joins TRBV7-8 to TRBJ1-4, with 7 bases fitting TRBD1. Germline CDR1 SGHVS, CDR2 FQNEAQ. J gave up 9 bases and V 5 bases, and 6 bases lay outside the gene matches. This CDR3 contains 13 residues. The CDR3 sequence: CASSPGQEQKLFF. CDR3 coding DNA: TGTGCCAGCAGCCCTGGACAGGAACAAAAACTGTTTTTT.

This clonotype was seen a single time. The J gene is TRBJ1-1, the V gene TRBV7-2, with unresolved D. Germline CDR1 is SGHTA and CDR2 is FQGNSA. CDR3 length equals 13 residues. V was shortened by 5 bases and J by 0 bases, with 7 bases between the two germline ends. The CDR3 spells CASSPFMNTEAFF. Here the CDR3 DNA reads TGTGCCAGCAGCCCGTTTATGAACACTGAAGCTTTCTTT.

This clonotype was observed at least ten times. The CDR3 is CAWSPNTGELFF. The DNA of the CDR3 is TGTGCCTGGAGTCCGAACACCGGGGAGCTGTTTTTT. The chain couples TRBV30 to TRBJ2-2; no clear D gene. The V end lost 2 bases, the J end lost 0 bases, and 1 base lay between the germline ends. The CDR3 runs 12 residues. Per the germline V gene, CDR1 is GTSNPN and CDR2 is SVGIG (reference sequence).

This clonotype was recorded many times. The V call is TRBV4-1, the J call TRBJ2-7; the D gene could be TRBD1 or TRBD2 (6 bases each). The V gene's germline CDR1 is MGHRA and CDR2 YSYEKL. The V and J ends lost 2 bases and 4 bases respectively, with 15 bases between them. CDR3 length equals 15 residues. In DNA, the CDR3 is TGCGCCAGCAGCCAACCTGGAAGGGGGGTGTACGAGCAGTACTTC. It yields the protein CASSQPGRGVYEQYF.

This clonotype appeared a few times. CDR3 nucleotides: TGTGCCAGCAGTTTTAGCGGGACGGAGGATACGCAGTATTTT. This encodes CASSFSGTEDTQYF. The chain recombines TRBV28 with TRBJ2-3, with 8 bases lining up with TRBD2. The CDR3 contains 14 residues. Germline V gives CDR1 MDHEN, CDR2 SYDVKM. With 3 bases clipped from V and 6 bases from J, the junction kept 5 bases outside the gene matches.